The 23 T cell receptor beta chains listed next were all sequenced from one sample in a study of CD8 T cells in ankylosing spondylitis. TCRdb processed the 5' RACE reads anew with MiXCR; each CDR3 protein has one entry. This table holds about 160,000 distinct CDR3 sequences, roughly 18% found once. What was sequenced was blood, either unsorted or a sorted T cell fraction (not recorded which). These TCRs come from a male donor with ankylosing spondylitis or in good health (not recorded which).

In its sample, this clonotype was seen many times. The J gene is TRBJ1-1, the V gene TRBV12-3 or TRBV12-4, with D hard to call. The length of the CDR3 is 14 residues. Trimming took off 1 base at V and 1 base at J, with 7 bases between the two ends. DNA for the CDR3: TGTGCCAGCAGTTTAGGAGCCGCGAACACTGAAGCTTTCTTT. It encodes CASSLGAANTEAFF.

The rearrangement uses TRBV7-3 and TRBJ2-2; TRBD1 is a possible D gene (6 bases). The CDR3 has 14 residues. Trimming stripped 5 bases from V and 5 bases from J, with 12 bases between. Germline CDR1 is SGHTA and CDR2 is FQGTGA. The DNA of the CDR3 is TGTGCCAGCAGCCGACAGGTTGGAACCGGGGAGCTGTTTTTT. Translated, it gives CASSRQVGTGELFF.

The chain has TRBV10-1 and TRBJ2-1; TRBD2 matches at 9 bases. This CDR3 is built from 14 residues. Germline V CDR1 and CDR2: WNHNN, SYGVQD (reference sequence). V shed 4 bases and J 5 bases; nucleotides not matched to a gene: 3. Here the CDR3 DNA reads TGCGCCAGCAGTGGGTCTAGCGGGAACAATGAGCAGTTCTTC. It translates to CASSGSSGNNEQFF.

This clonotype was recorded at least ten times. The CDR3 sequence: CASSQEGNSFNQPQHF. The CDR3 DNA reads as TGCGCCAGCAGCCAAGAAGGGAACAGCTTCAATCAGCCCCAGCATTTT. The chain couples TRBV4-1 to TRBJ1-5; D call uncertain. Per germline, CDR1 MGHRA and CDR2 YSYEKL. V lost 0 bases and J lost 3, with 12 bases in between. The CDR3 is made up of 16 amino acids.

The chain carries TRBV30 and TRBJ2-5; no clear D gene. The V end lost 2 bases, the J end lost 1 base, and 8 bases lay between the germline ends. CDR1 and CDR2 from the germline V gene are GTSNPN and SVGIG (reference sequence). The CDR3 is made up of 13 amino acids. CDR3 sequence: CAWSFGFQETQYF. In nucleotides, the CDR3 is TGTGCCTGGAGTTTTGGCTTCCAAGAGACCCAGTACTTC.

This chain joins TRBV6-4 and TRBJ2-1; D is ambiguous. V shed 1 base and J shed 10 bases, with 11 bases lying between them. CDR1 is MRHNA, CDR2 SNTAGT, per germline. The CDR3 length is 13 residues. This CDR3 is CASSDFGSLEQFF. The DNA of the CDR3 is TGTGCCAGCAGTGACTTTGGATCACTGGAGCAGTTCTTC.

This clonotype has ten or more counts. The V and J genes are TRBV6-2 or TRBV6-3 and TRBJ2-7; 9 bases fit TRBD2. This CDR3 is 15 amino acids long. Germline loops: CDR1 MNHEY, CDR2 SVGEGT. Trimming removed 3 bases from V and 3 bases from J; junction bases left unmatched: 6. The chain's CDR3 is CASSYLGLASYEQYF. The CDR3 DNA reads as TGTGCCAGCAGTTATTTGGGACTAGCTAGCTACGAGCAGTACTTC.

The V call is TRBV19, the J call TRBJ1-2; D is ambiguous. The CDR3 loop spans 16 amino acids. In germline, CDR1 is LNHDA, CDR2 SQIVND (reference sequence). Trimming stripped 6 bases from V and 1 base from J, with 18 bases between. Here the CDR3 DNA reads TGTGCCAGTAGATCTACACGGAACGGCTATAACTATGGCTACACCTTC. Its translation is CASRSTRNGYNYGYTF.

The table lists this clonotype with many counts. This chain connects TRBV4-2 to TRBJ1-2, with TRBD1 as a possible D gene (5 bases). The CDR3 loop spans 12 amino acids. Germline V gene sequence: CDR1 LGHNA, CDR2 YNFKEQ. V was cut by 1 base and J by 8 bases, with 8 bases left in between. The CDR3 DNA reads as TGTGCCAGCAGCCAAGCAGGGAACGGCTACACCTTC. Residues: CASSQAGNGYTF.

This clonotype was seen only a few times. V and J are TRBV19 and TRBJ2-6; no firm D call. Deletions cut 3 bases from V and 0 bases from J, with 6 bases between. Germline V CDR1 and CDR2: LNHDA, SQIVND (reference sequence). There are 15 residues in the CDR3. The CDR3 DNA is TGTGCCAGTAGTATGAAGAGCTCTGGGGCCAACGTCCTGACTTTC. As protein: CASSMKSSGANVLTF.

This clonotype was counted at least ten times. The CDR3 region is CSVGRGQNEKLFF. The DNA for the CDR3 is TGCAGCGTTGGCAGGGGCCAGAATGAAAAACTGTTTTTT. This chain connects TRBV29-1 to TRBJ1-4, with a tentative D call TRBD1 (6 bases). Looked up from germline, CDR1 is SQVTM and CDR2 is ANQGSEA. The CDR3 runs to 13 residues. The V and J ends lost 4 bases and 5 bases respectively, with 11 bases between them.

CDR3 nucleotide sequence: TGCAGTGCTAGAGATCTTGCGGGAGGGTGGGAAGAGCAGTACTTC. Translation: CSARDLAGGWEEQYF. The V gene is TRBV20-1, the J gene TRBJ2-7; TRBD2 matches at 9 bases. The CDR3 spans 15 residues. Germline V gene data show CDR1 as DFQATT and CDR2 as SNEGSKA (reference sequence). The ends lost 0 bases at V and 7 bases at J; junction bases unmatched: 10.

The sample holds many counts of this clonotype. The V call is TRBV20-1, the J call TRBJ2-2; 8 nucleotides agree with TRBD2. The CDR3 is 16 residues long. Per germline, CDR1 DFQATT and CDR2 SNEGSKA (reference sequence). The J segment lost 2 bases and the V segment lost 0 bases, leaving 5 bases of the junction unmatched. CDR3 region: CSARELLAGNTGELFF. DNA of the CDR3: TGCAGTGCTAGAGAGTTGCTAGCGGGCAACACCGGGGAGCTGTTTTTT.

V is TRBV29-1 and J is TRBJ2-5; 8 bases are a match to TRBD2. The CDR3 contains 13 residues. Per germline, CDR1 SQVTM and CDR2 ANQGSEA. Unmatched junction bases numbered 4, after V lost 6 bases and J lost 1 base. The CDR3 DNA follows: TGCAGCGTCCTCGGGACTAGCCAAGAGACCCAGTACTTC. Protein product: CSVLGTSQETQYF.

This clonotype was observed many times. The chain combines TRBV19 with TRBJ2-1, with 8 bases matching TRBD2. The CDR3 has 13 residues. Germline V gives CDR1 LNHDA, CDR2 SQIVND (reference sequence). V was pared by 6 bases and J by 7 bases, with 5 bases of the junction left unmatched. In DNA form, the CDR3 reads TGTGCCAGTAGCCAGACTAGCGCGAATGAGCAGTTCTTC. It codes for CASSQTSANEQFF. The whole variable domain, filled in from reference TRBV19 and TRBJ2-1, reads DGGITQSPKYLFRKEGQNVTLSCEQNLNHDAMYWYRQDPGQGLRLIYYSQIVNDFQKGDIAEGYSVSREKKESFPLTVTSAQKNPTAFYLCASSQTSANEQFFGPGTRLTVL.

This clonotype was observed a few times. The V call is TRBV10-3, the J call TRBJ1-1; 9 nucleotides match TRBD1. The length of the CDR3 is 14 residues. With 10 bases clipped from V and 5 bases from J, the junction kept 11 bases outside the gene matches. Germline V gene sequence: CDR1 ENHRY, CDR2 SYGVKD. CDR3 bases: TGTGCCACGGACAGGGGCTCCCTAAAGACTGAAGCTTTCTTT. Its protein is CATDRGSLKTEAFF.

The CDR3 DNA reads TGTGCCAGCTCCCGGGAGGGAGGGCCCGGGACAGATACGCAGTATTTT. As protein: CASSREGGPGTDTQYF. The chain links TRBV18 to TRBJ2-3; 8 nucleotides line up with TRBD2. CDR1 and CDR2 from the germline V gene are KGHSH and LQKENI. CDR3 length equals 16 residues. V was clipped by 6 bases and J by 3 bases; unmatched bases: 11.

The sample holds many counts of this clonotype. The chain uses TRBV12-3 or TRBV12-4 and TRBJ2-5; D unresolved. The CDR3 loop spans 12 amino acids. V lost 5 bases and J lost 3, with 7 bases in between. Here the CDR3 reads CASSLLEETQYF. Written as DNA, the CDR3 is TGTGCCAGCAGTCTGCTGGAAGAGACCCAGTACTTC.

This clonotype occurred many times. V is TRBV30 and J is TRBJ1-1, with a weak D call TRBD1 (5 bases). The CDR3 is 12 residues long. CDR1 and CDR2 (germline): GTSNPN, SVGIG (reference sequence). V lost 3 bases and J 8 bases, leaving 13 bases between the germline ends. The CDR3 sequence: CAWRQRQLEAFF. CDR3 in DNA: TGTGCCTGGAGGCAACGACAGCTAGAAGCTTTCTTT.

This clonotype has a handful of counts. The chain links TRBV5-1 to TRBJ1-1; D is perhaps TRBD1 (6 bases). Germline V gives CDR1 SGHRS, CDR2 YFSETQ. The CDR3 totals 14 residues. The ends were cut back, 7 bases at V and 3 bases at J, with 16 bases in the middle. The CDR3 loop reads CASSRSQGDTEAFF. Here the CDR3 DNA reads TGCGCCAGCTCCCGTTCACAGGGCGACACTGAAGCTTTCTTT. The whole variable domain, remainder taken from reference TRBV5-1 and TRBJ1-1, is KAGVTQTPRYLIKTRGQQVTLSCSPISGHRSVSWYQQTPGQGLQFLFEYFSETQRNKGNFPGRFSGRQFSNSRSEMNVSTLELGDSALYLCASSRSQGDTEAFFGQGTRLTVV.

The chain has TRBV2 and TRBJ2-1; D call uncertain. Trimming stripped 6 bases from V and 0 bases from J, with 15 bases between. CDR3 length: 16 residues. Germline V gives CDR1 SNHLY, CDR2 FYNNEI. CDR3 in amino acids: CASSRDSLASYNEQFF. CDR3 bases: TGTGCCAGCAGCCGCGACTCCTTAGCCTCCTACAATGAGCAGTTCTTC.

The chain carries TRBV12-3 or TRBV12-4 and TRBJ1-1; perhaps TRBD1 as D (6 bases). This CDR3 spans 14 amino acids. The V gene lost 4 bases and the J gene lost 1 base, with 10 bases spanning the gap. The CDR3 protein is CASSYGQSNTEAFF. CDR3 sequence (DNA): TGTGCCAGCAGTTATGGACAGTCGAACACTGAAGCTTTCTTT.

This clonotype came up many times. The V call is TRBV6-5, the J call TRBJ1-4; no firm D call. V shed 0 bases and J shed 4 bases, with 9 bases lying between them. CDR1 and CDR2 from the germline V gene are MNHEY and SVGAGI. CDR3 length: 15 residues. This CDR3 reads CASSYSRAVNEKLFF. The CDR3 bases are TGTGCCAGCAGTTACTCGAGGGCAGTTAATGAAAAACTGTTTTTT.